This TCR beta chain was documented in a study of blood T cell repertoires in COVID-19. Across the whole study: T cells, B-cell-depleted T cells, or PBMCs provided the cDNA or gDNA that served as material.

Original analysis: Amplification of reference gene primers provided the estimated nucleated cell counts. Profiled with immunoSEQ multiplex PCR; TCRdb holds only in-frame clones, not every one. D and trimming were read from the DNA, whereas the V and J calls and clone size are those reported in that table. The data hold around 110,000 clones, with around 78% observed a single time. V lost 8 bases, J lost 4 bases, and 13 bases stayed unmatched. CDR1 and CDR2 (germline): LGHDT, YNNKEL (reference sequence). The CDR3 has 17 residues. V and J are TRBV3-1 (or the pseudogene TRBV3-2) and TRBJ2-5; 13 bases align to TRBD2. The TCR sequence derives from a man aged 25-45 years with acute or convalescent COVID-19. Material: peripheral blood. CDR3 amino acids: CASGGGGTSGNLETQYF. The DNA of the CDR3 is TGTGCCAGCGGAGGAGGGGGGACTAGCGGGAATTTAGAGACCCAGTACTTC.